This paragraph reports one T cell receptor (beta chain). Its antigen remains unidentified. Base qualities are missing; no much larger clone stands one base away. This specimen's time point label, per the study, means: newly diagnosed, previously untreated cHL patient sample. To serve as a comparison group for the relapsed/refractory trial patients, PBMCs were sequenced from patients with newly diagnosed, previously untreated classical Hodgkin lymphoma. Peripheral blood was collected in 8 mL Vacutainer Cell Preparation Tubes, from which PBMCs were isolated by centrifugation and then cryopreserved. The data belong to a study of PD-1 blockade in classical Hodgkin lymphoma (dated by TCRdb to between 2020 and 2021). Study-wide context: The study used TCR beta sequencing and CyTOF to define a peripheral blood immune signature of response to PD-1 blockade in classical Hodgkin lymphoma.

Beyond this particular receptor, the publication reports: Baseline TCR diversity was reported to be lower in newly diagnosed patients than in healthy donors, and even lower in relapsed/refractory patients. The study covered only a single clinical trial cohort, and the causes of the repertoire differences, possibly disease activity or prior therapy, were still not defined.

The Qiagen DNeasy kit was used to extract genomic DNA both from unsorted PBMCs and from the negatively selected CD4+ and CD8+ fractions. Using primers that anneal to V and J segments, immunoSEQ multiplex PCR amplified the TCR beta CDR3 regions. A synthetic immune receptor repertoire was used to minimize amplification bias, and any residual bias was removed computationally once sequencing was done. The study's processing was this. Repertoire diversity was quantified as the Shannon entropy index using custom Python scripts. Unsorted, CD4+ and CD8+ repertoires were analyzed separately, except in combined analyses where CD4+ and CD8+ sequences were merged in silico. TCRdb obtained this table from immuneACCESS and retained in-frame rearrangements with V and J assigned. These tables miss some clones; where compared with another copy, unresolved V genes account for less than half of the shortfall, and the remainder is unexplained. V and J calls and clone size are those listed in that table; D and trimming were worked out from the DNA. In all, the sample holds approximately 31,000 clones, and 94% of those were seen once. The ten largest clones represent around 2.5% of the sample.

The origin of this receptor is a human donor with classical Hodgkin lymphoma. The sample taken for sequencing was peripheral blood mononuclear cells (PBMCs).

The sequenced DNA is TGTGCCAGCTCACCAGGCGTGGGGGAGGCCCAGTACTTC. It codes for CASSPGVGEAQYF. The rearrangement joined TRBV18 to TRBJ2-5; TRBD2 is a weak D gene call, 6 bases matching. The germline V gene encodes CDR1 KGHSH and CDR2 LQKENI. V is clipped by 2 bases and J by 9 bases, and the sequence between their germline boundaries is 13 bases long. Taken from cysteine to phenylalanine, the CDR3 has 13 residues. CDR3 DNA is the only sequence kept; it has 39 bases, read in frame from the first base.